This entry lists 27 T cell receptor beta chains sequenced from one sample in a study of shared T cell receptors in the human thymus. Libraries were prepared by immunoSEQ multiplex PCR; TCRdb keeps only in-frame clonotypes and omits some of them. The sample yields about 500,000 clones, around 82% seen once. These sequences were also reported in another study, on human thymus T cells.

The sequencing sample was made of thymocytes. All receptors derive from a boy in the first two years of life with a congenital heart defect.

This clone appeared a few times. The rearrangement joins TRBV29-1 to TRBJ2-7, with D possibly TRBD1 on 6 matching bases. CDR1 is SQVTM and CDR2 is ANQGSEA in the germline V gene. The CDR3 runs 12 residues. Between the trimmed V and J ends, which lost 7 bases and 2 bases, there was a span of 12 bases. CDR3 in amino acids: CSALQGAYEQYF. In DNA, the CDR3 is TGCAGCGCTTTACAGGGTGCCTACGAGCAGTACTTC.

The V call is TRBV6-1, the J call TRBJ1-5; perhaps TRBD1 as D (5 bases). V lost 5 bases to trimming and J lost 1 base, with 12 bases between them. This CDR3 region has 15 residues. Per the germline V gene, CDR1 is MNHNS and CDR2 is SASEGT. CDR3 residues: CASSREGLSNQPQHF. In DNA, the CDR3 is TGTGCCAGCAGTAGGGAGGGGTTGAGCAATCAGCCCCAGCATTTT.

The chain combines TRBV14 with TRBJ1-3; a possible D gene is TRBD1 (6 bases). The CDR3 sequence is 15 residues long. The V gene's germline CDR1 is SGHDN and CDR2 FVKESK. Trimming stripped 3 bases from V and 0 bases from J, with 9 bases between. The CDR3 DNA reads as TGTGCCAGCAGCCATAGGGGGAACTCTGGAAACACCATATATTTT. This gives the protein CASSHRGNSGNTIYF.

The chain is built from TRBV4-2 and TRBJ2-1; D possibly corresponds to TRBD2 (5 bases). Looked up from germline, CDR1 is LGHNA and CDR2 is YNFKEQ. The CDR3 covers 16 residues. V lost 3 bases and J lost 3, with 15 bases in between. The chain's CDR3 is CASSQPSFNYYNEQFF. The DNA of the CDR3 is TGTGCCAGCAGCCAGCCTAGCTTTAATTACTACAATGAGCAGTTCTTC.

This clone was recorded only once. This sequence joins TRBV7-9 and TRBJ2-7; a possible D gene is TRBD2 (5 bases). Germline-derived CDR1 and CDR2 are SEHNR and FQNEAQ (reference sequence). The V end lost 5 bases, the J end lost 4 bases, and 15 bases lay between the germline ends. This CDR3 has 14 residues. Here the CDR3 DNA reads TGTGCCAGCAGCCCCGGTGGGAGTGAATACGAGCAGTACTTC. Protein: CASSPGGSEYEQYF.

This chain connects TRBV5-5 to TRBJ1-5; no definite D call. The CDR3 has 17 amino acids. Trimming left V 0 bases short and J 0 bases short, with 13 bases between. Looked up from germline, CDR1 is SGHKS and CDR2 is YYEKEE (reference sequence). CDR3 nucleotide sequence: TGTGCCAGCAGCTTGGCCGAACTAGTAATTAGCAATCAGCCCCAGCATTTT. Translated, it gives CASSLAELVISNQPQHF.

This chain connects TRBV9 to TRBJ2-7; D may be TRBD2 (7 bases). The CDR3 is 14 amino acids. The germline V and J ends were trimmed by 4 bases and 5 bases, with 16 bases remaining between them. The germline CDR1 and CDR2 sequences are SGDLS and YYNGEE. DNA of the CDR3: TGTGCCAGCAGCATTTACACGGGGGGCCACGAGCAGTACTTC. Amino acid sequence: CASSIYTGGHEQYF. Based on the CDR3 plus reference TRBV9 and TRBJ2-7, the full variable domain is DSGVTQTPKHLITATGQRVTLRCSPRSGDLSVYWYQQSLDQGLQFLIQYYNGEERAKGNILERFSAQQFPDLHSELNLSSLELGDSALYFCASSIYTGGHEQYFGPGTRLTVT.

V is TRBV6-5 and J is TRBJ2-2, with D possibly matching TRBD2 (6 bases). The CDR3 is made up of 15 amino acids. CDR1 and CDR2 (germline): MNHEY, SVGAGI. With 8 bases removed from V and 1 base from J, the gap between germline ends came to 14 bases. DNA of the CDR3: TGTGCCAGCGCCGGGGGAGGCATGAACACCGGGGAGCTGTTTTTT. Amino acid sequence: CASAGGGMNTGELFF.

This clone was observed a handful of times. V and J are TRBV11-2 and TRBJ2-2; 11 bases are a match to TRBD2. There are 17 residues in the CDR3. Looked up from germline, CDR1 is SGHAT and CDR2 is FQNNGV. V lost 5 bases and J lost 1; bases outside the gene matches: 6. The CDR3 here is CASSPGTSGGNTGELFF. In DNA, the CDR3 is TGTGCCAGCAGCCCCGGGACTAGCGGAGGGAACACCGGGGAGCTGTTTTTT.

There are a few counts of this clone. This chain uses TRBV5-1 with TRBJ2-3, with TRBD2 identical over 11 bases. The CDR3 extends over 18 amino acids. With 0 bases clipped from V and 3 bases from J, the junction kept 9 bases outside the gene matches. Germline lookup yields CDR1 SGHRS and CDR2 YFSETQ. DNA for the CDR3: TGCGCCAGCAGCTTGGCACTAGCGGGAGAACGTGCGACAGATACGCAGTATTTT. Amino acid sequence: CASSLALAGERATDTQYF. Supplemented by reference TRBV5-1 and TRBJ2-3, the full variable domain reads KAGVTQTPRYLIKTRGQQVTLSCSPISGHRSVSWYQQTPGQGLQFLFEYFSETQRNKGNFPGRFSGRQFSNSRSEMNVSTLELGDSALYLCASSLALAGERATDTQYFGPGTRLTVL.

Turning to this clone: Other DNA sequences in this specimen translate into the identical CDR3. J is TRBJ1-5 and V is TRBV19; 7 bases are a match to TRBD1. The J segment lost 5 bases and the V segment lost 3 bases, leaving 16 bases of the junction unmatched. Germline CDR1 reads LNHDA; CDR2 reads SQIVND (reference sequence). The CDR3 totals 18 residues. CDR3 amino acids: CASSIRTGAGGRDQPQHF. CDR3 coding DNA: TGTGCCAGTAGTATCCGGACAGGAGCTGGCGGTAGGGATCAGCCCCAGCATTTT.

V usage is TRBV6-1 and J usage is TRBJ1-5; TRBD1 aligns across 10 bases. Trimming removed 3 bases from V and 15 bases from J; junction bases left unmatched: 2. Germline CDR1 reads MNHNS; CDR2 reads SASEGT. This CDR3 contains 11 residues. As DNA, the CDR3 is TGTGCCAGCAGTGATGGGGACAGGGGGCATTTT. Its protein product is CASSDGDRGHF.

V gene TRBV11-2 combines with J gene TRBJ2-3; 12 bases map to TRBD2. The CDR3 loop spans 15 amino acids. CDR1 and CDR2 from the germline V gene are SGHAT and FQNNGV. Trimming at V came to 8 bases and at J to 4 bases, leaving 7 bases not matched to a gene. CDR3 sequence: CASSPSGRAPDTQYF. The DNA for the CDR3 is TGTGCCAGCTCCCCTAGCGGGAGGGCCCCAGATACGCAGTATTTT.

The chain recombines TRBV12-5 with TRBJ2-3, with 7 bases matching TRBD2. V lost 1 base, J lost 0 bases, and 7 bases stayed unmatched. Germline CDR1 is LGHNT and CDR2 is FRNRAP. The CDR3 contains 17 residues. This CDR3 is CASGLARGGSSTDTQYF. The CDR3 coding sequence is TGTGCTAGTGGTTTGGCTCGCGGGGGATCTAGCACAGATACGCAGTATTTT.

This chain connects TRBV7-9 to TRBJ2-1, with D maybe TRBD2 (5 bases). With 1 base removed from V and 10 bases from J, the gap between germline ends came to 8 bases. CDR1 SEHNR and CDR2 FQNEAQ come from the germline V gene (reference sequence). The CDR3 has 12 residues. The CDR3 nucleotides are TGTGCCAGCAGCTTAGGAGAGCGGGAGCAGTTCTTC. It translates to CASSLGEREQFF.

V and J are TRBV15 and TRBJ2-5, with 13 bases fitting TRBD2. The germline gives CDR1 LNHNV, CDR2 YYDKDF (reference sequence). The ends lost 3 bases at V and 3 bases at J; junction bases unmatched: 10. The CDR3 sequence is 18 residues long. CDR3 sequence reads: CATSSGRATSGREETQYF. The CDR3 nucleotides are TGTGCCACCAGCAGTGGGAGGGCAACTAGCGGGAGGGAAGAGACCCAGTACTTC.

The chain joins TRBV18 to TRBJ1-4, with TRBD1 matching over 7 bases. Germline CDR1 KGHSH, CDR2 LQKENI. The CDR3 sequence is 15 residues long. V shed 6 bases, J shed 7 bases, and the junction held 11 bases outside the gene matches. The CDR3, as DNA: TGTGCCAGCTCGCCGAGACAGGGTGGGGCTGAAAAACTGTTTTTT. This sequence encodes CASSPRQGGAEKLFF.

The chain uses TRBV5-6 and TRBJ1-5; D not resolved. This CDR3 spans 15 amino acids. V gave up 0 bases and J gave up 3 bases, with 10 bases separating them. Germline V gene lookup returns CDR1 SGHDT and CDR2 YYEEEE. The CDR3 spells CASSLGGGVNQPQHF. CDR3 nucleotide sequence: TGTGCCAGCAGCTTGGGTGGCGGGGTCAATCAGCCCCAGCATTTT.

The V and J genes are TRBV19 and TRBJ2-1, with D possibly being TRBD2 (6 bases). The CDR3 spans 14 residues. V lost 1 base and J lost 5, with 9 bases in between. Germline loops: CDR1 LNHDA, CDR2 SQIVND (reference sequence). This CDR3 reads CASSIGLVHNEQFF. CDR3 DNA sequence: TGTGCCAGTAGTATAGGACTAGTCCACAATGAGCAGTTCTTC.

The chain uses TRBV27 and TRBJ2-5; possibly TRBD2 for D (6 bases). Trimming removed 2 bases at V and 0 bases at J, with 13 bases between. The CDR3 has 16 residues. Germline CDR1 reads MNHEY; CDR2 reads SMNVEV (reference sequence). The CDR3 sequence: CASSLNKRANQETQYF. The CDR3 region has the DNA TGTGCCAGCAGTTTAAATAAGCGGGCAAACCAAGAGACCCAGTACTTC.

The gene calls are TRBV5-6 and TRBJ2-1; the match to TRBD1 covers 12 bases. Per the germline V gene, CDR1 is SGHDT and CDR2 is YYEEEE. The V and J ends lost 4 bases and 8 bases, in that order; junction bases with no gene match: 10. The CDR3 consists of 16 residues. CDR3 sequence (DNA): TGTGCCAGCAGCAAAAAAGGGACAGGGGGCAACGATGAGCAGTTCTTC. Protein product: CASSKKGTGGNDEQFF. Complete variable domain (other parts from reference TRBV5-6 and TRBJ2-1): DAGVTQSPTHLIKTRGQQVTLRCSPKSGHDTVSWYQQALGQGPQFIFQYYEEEERQRGNFPDRFSGHQFPNYSSELNVNALLLGDSALYLCASSKKGTGGNDEQFFGPGTRLTVL.

This clone was detected only a few times. This chain joins TRBV19 and TRBJ2-2; possible D gene TRBD2, 6 bases. Trimming removed 1 base from V and 0 bases from J, with 12 bases in between. The CDR3 consists of 17 residues. Germline V gene data show CDR1 as LNHDA and CDR2 as SQIVND (reference sequence). Here the CDR3 reads CASSIGKWGANTGELFF. CDR3 bases: TGTGCCAGTAGTATAGGGAAGTGGGGGGCGAACACCGGGGAGCTGTTTTTT.

The J gene is TRBJ2-5, the V gene TRBV7-9, with D uncertain. This CDR3 is 13 amino acids long. Trimming took off 3 bases at V and 5 bases at J, with 10 bases between the two ends. The germline V gene encodes CDR1 SEHNR and CDR2 FQNEAQ (reference sequence). In DNA form, the CDR3 reads TGTGCCAGCAGCTTGGATCCTAGGGAGACCCAGTACTTC. Encoded protein: CASSLDPRETQYF.

The chain links TRBV7-9 to TRBJ1-1; perhaps TRBD1 as D (5 bases). This CDR3 comprises 11 residues. V was trimmed by 3 bases and J by 8 bases, leaving 7 bases between them. The germline CDR1 and CDR2 sequences are SEHNR and FQNEAQ (reference sequence). CDR3 bases: TGTGCCAGCAGCTTCAAGGGGGAAGCTTTCTTT. Its protein product is CASSFKGEAFF.

This chain uses TRBV27 with TRBJ2-5, with D perhaps TRBD2 (6 bases). The CDR3 loop spans 13 amino acids. The germline gives CDR1 MNHEY, CDR2 SMNVEV (reference sequence). V lost 3 bases and J 2 bases, leaving 7 bases between the germline ends. Here the CDR3 reads CASSFGGQETQYF. The CDR3 bases are TGTGCCAGCAGTTTTGGAGGGCAAGAGACCCAGTACTTC.

The CDR3 region is CASSYGQYKNIQYF. The CDR3 region has the DNA TGTGCCAGCAGTTACGGCCAGTACAAAAACATTCAGTACTTC. V usage is TRBV6-5 and J usage is TRBJ2-4; D unclear. The CDR3 loop spans 14 amino acids. Looked up from germline, CDR1 is MNHEY and CDR2 is SVGAGI. Trimming took 2 bases from V and 3 from J, leaving 8 bases between them.

This clone appeared a few times. This chain links TRBV4-3 with TRBJ2-1; a weak D match, TRBD1 (6 bases). This CDR3 has 17 residues. Germline V lookup: CDR1 LGHNA, CDR2 YSLEER. Trimming removed 0 bases from V and 5 bases from J, with 17 bases in between. The CDR3 DNA sequence: TGCGCCAGCAGCCAAGATTCCCCCCAGGGGCCACACAATGAGCAGTTCTTC. Its protein product is CASSQDSPQGPHNEQFF.